These T cell receptor beta chains were read from a single sample in a study of cytomegalovirus exposure and HLA in healthy donors. Profiled with immunoSEQ multiplex PCR; TCRdb holds only in-frame clones, not every one. Counted here are 70,000 or so clones, about 74% occurring once; the ten biggest clones make up 11%. The sample comprised PBMCs. These receptors were taken from a woman aged 55-70 years in good health and CMV-seropositive. The CDR3 runs from the conserved cysteine through the conserved F or W. D genes are given only for firm matches. The size of a clone is reported for some rows only, either as once, few or many, or as a class for expanded clones.

clone_size d_call j_call v_call cdr3_nt cdr3_aa
. . TRBJ1-3 TRBV6-1 TGTGCCAGCAGTGAAGTTGGGAGCTCTGGAAACACCATATATTTT CASSEVGSSGNTIYF
. TRBD1 TRBJ1-2 TRBV5-1 TGCGCCAGCAGCCCAGGGACAGGGGGTGGCTATGGCTACACCTTC CASSPGTGGGYGYTF
. . TRBJ1-4 TRBV4-1 TGCGCCAGCAGCCAGGGAGTAACTAATGAAAAACTGTTTTTT CASSQGVTNEKLFF
. . TRBJ2-7 TRBV11-3 TGTGCCAGCAGCAATAGCGGTTCCTACGAGCAGTACTTC CASSNSGSYEQYF
. . TRBJ1-4 TRBV29-1 TGCAGCGTTGCATATCCGGGAGTCGTCGACAAACTGTTTTTT CSVAYPGVVDKLFF
. . TRBJ1-5 TRBV2 TGTGCCAGCAGTTCGTGGGGCGGCAATCAGCCCCAGCATTTT CASSSWGGNQPQHF
once TRBD2 TRBJ2-5 TRBV30 TGTGCCTGGAGTCCGGGCGGGAGGGGGGGAGAGACCCAGTACTTC CAWSPGGRGGETQYF
. TRBD1 TRBJ2-1 TRBV7-2 TGTGCCAGCAGCTTAGAAGGGGACAGCTCCTACAATGAGCAGTTCTTC CASSLEGDSSYNEQFF
. . TRBJ1-1 TRBV29-1 TGCAGCGTTGGGTTCCAGGGGAAGTTTACTGAAGCTTTCTTT CSVGFQGKFTEAFF
once . TRBJ2-7 TRBV30 TGTGCCTGGAGCCGCGGGGCTTTCGTGGAGCAGTACTTC CAWSRGAFVEQYF
. . TRBJ1-1 TRBV6-6 TGTGCCAGCAGTTCGTCCTCGGGGGATGAAGCTTTCTTT CASSSSSGDEAFF
. . TRBJ2-7 TRBV11-2 TGTGCCAGCAGCCGACGAGGAACAGGTTCCTACGAGCAGTACTTC CASSRRGTGSYEQYF
. TRBD1 TRBJ2-1 TRBV19 TGTGCCAGTAATAAAGGGACAGGGATTTACAATGAGCAGTTCTTC CASNKGTGIYNEQFF
. . TRBJ1-2 TRBV30 TGTGCCTGGAGATATTCCTATGGCTACACCTTC CAWRYSYGYTF
. TRBD1 TRBJ2-7 TRBV25-1 TGTACCACTGGGACAGCCTCCGAGCAGTACTTC CTTGTASEQYF
once TRBD1 TRBJ2-3 TRBV4-1 TGCGCCAGCAGCCAAGGGGACAGGACCACAGATACGCAGTATTTT CASSQGDRTTDTQYF
. . TRBJ2-2 TRBV18 TGTGCCAGCTCACCACCGGCGGGTACGAACACCGGGGAGCTGTTTTTT CASSPPAGTNTGELFF
few . TRBJ2-2 TRBV29-1 TGCAGCGTTGTTTTAGCGTCATCGGCCACCGGGGAGCTGTTTTTT CSVVLASSATGELFF
once TRBD2 TRBJ2-5 TRBV30 TGTGCCTGGGCCACCCCGGGGCGGGAGCAAGAGACCCAGTACTTC CAWATPGREQETQYF
. . TRBJ1-2 TRBV9 TGTGCCAGCAGCGTAGAAGGGGGAGACTATGGCTACACCTTC CASSVEGGDYGYTF
. . TRBJ1-5 TRBV6-6 TGTGCCAGCACCTTCCCCAATCAGCCCCAGCATTTT CASTFPNQPQHF
. . TRBJ1-2 TRBV27 TGTGCCAGCAGCCGGACAGACTCCCTCTATGGCTACACCTTC CASSRTDSLYGYTF